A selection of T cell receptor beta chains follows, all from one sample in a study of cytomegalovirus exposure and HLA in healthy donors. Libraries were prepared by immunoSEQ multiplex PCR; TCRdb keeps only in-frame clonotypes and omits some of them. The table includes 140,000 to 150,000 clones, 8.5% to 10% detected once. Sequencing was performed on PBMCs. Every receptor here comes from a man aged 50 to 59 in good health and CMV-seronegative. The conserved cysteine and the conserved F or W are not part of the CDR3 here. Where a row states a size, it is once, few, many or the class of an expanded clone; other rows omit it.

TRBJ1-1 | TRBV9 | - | ASSEGRGTGNTEAF
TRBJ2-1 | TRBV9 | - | ASSVGTTDTYNEQF
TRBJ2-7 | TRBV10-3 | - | AINMGREGRYEQY
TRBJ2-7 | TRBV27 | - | ASSLFGVSYEQY
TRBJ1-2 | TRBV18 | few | ASSTTGDPNYGYT
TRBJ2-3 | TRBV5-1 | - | ASSLYRTRNTDTQY
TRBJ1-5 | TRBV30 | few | AWSGDRGRTQPQH
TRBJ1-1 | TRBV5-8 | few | ASSAQVDTEAF
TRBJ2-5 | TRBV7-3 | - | ASSLRGSETQY
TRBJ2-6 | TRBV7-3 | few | ASSPGLNSGANVLT
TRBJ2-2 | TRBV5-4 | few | ASSLRQVNGELF
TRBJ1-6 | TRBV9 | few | ASSVVAQRGSPLH
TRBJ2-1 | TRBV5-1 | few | ASSLIITGNNEQF
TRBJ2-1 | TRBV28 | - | ASTTGGGSSYNEQF
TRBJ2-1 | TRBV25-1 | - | ASSEAGGYNEQF
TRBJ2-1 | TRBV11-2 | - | ASSLGLAAYNEQF
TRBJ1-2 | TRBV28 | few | ASSLLVRGYGYT
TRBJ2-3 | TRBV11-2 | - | ASSFAGRDTQY
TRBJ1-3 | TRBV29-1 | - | SVEGASSGNTIY
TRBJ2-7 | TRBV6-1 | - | ASSGGGTGVYEQY
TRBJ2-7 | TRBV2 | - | ASSYGQSYEQY
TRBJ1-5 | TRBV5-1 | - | ASSLIYRDQPQH
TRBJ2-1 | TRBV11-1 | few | ASSLPGGGSF
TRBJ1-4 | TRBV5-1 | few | ASSPGGPEKLF
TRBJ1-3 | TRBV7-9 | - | ASSYGPAGAAGNTIY
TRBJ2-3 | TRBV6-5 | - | ASSLGGLGTDTQY
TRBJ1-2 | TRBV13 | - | ASSLGGADYGYT
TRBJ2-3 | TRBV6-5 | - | ASSFIAGGADTQY
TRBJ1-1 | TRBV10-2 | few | ASSESTRVNTEAF
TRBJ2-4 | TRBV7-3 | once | ASSLTEGSPRQY
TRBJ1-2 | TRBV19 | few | ASSVLGGYGYT
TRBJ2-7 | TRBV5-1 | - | ASSSGTGFGEQY
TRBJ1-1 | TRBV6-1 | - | ASSASDRGLGAF
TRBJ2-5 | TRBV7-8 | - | ASSLAAGTGQETQY
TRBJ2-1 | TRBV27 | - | ASSLRLALNEQF
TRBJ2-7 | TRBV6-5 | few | ASSYGRAYEQY
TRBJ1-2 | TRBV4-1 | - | ASSQAGQGVRGYT
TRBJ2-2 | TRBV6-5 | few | ASRKTSGATGELF
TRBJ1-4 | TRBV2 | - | ATGGEKLF
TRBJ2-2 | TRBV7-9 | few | ASSLSGSDTGELF